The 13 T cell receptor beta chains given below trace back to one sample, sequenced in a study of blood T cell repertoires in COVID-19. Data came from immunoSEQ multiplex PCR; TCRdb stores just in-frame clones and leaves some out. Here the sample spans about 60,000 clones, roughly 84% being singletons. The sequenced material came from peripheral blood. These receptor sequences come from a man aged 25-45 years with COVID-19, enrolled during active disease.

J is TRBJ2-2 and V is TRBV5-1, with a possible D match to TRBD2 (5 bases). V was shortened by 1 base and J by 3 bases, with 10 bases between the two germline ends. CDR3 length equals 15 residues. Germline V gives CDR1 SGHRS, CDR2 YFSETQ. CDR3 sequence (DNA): TGCGCCAGCAGCTTGACTAGAAGAGACACCGGGGAGCTGTTTTTT. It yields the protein CASSLTRRDTGELFF. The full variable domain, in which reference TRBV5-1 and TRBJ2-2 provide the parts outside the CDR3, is KAGVTQTPRYLIKTRGQQVTLSCSPISGHRSVSWYQQTPGQGLQFLFEYFSETQRNKGNFPGRFSGRQFSNSRSEMNVSTLELGDSALYLCASSLTRRDTGELFFGEGSRLTVL.

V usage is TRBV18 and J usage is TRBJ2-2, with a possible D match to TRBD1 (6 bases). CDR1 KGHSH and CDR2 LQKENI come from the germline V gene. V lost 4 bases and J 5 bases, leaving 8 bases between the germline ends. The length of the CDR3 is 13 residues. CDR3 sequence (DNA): TGTGCCAGCTCACTACAGGGTACCGGGGAGCTGTTTTTT. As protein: CASSLQGTGELFF.

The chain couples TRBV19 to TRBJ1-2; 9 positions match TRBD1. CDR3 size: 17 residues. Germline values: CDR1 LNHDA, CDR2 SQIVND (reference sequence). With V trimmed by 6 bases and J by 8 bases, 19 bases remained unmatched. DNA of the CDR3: TGTGCCAGTAGCCCGATAGCCCACGGGACAGGGTTGAACGGCTACACCTTC. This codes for CASSPIAHGTGLNGYTF.

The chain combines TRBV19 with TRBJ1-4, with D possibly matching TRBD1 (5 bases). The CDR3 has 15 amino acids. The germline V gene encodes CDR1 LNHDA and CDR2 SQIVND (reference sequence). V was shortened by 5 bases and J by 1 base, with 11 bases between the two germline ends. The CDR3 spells CASSLSGGTNEKLFF. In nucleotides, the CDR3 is TGTGCCAGTAGTCTCAGCGGGGGAACTAATGAAAAACTGTTTTTT.

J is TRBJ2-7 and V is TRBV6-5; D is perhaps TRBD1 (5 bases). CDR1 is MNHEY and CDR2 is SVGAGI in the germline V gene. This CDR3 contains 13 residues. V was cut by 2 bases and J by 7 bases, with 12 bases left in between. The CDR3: CASSYQQGREQYF. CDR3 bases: TGTGCCAGCAGTTACCAGCAGGGCAGGGAGCAGTACTTC.

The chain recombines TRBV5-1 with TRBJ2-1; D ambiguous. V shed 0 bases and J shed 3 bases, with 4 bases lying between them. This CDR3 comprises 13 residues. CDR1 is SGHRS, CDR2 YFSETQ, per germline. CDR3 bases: TGCGCCAGCAGCTTGGGAGTCTACAATGAGCAGTTCTTC. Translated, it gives CASSLGVYNEQFF.

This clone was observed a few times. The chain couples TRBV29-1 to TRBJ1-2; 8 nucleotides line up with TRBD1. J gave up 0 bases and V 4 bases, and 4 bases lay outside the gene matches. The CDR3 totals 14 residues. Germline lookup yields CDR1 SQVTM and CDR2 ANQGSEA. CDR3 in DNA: TGCAGCGTTGGGACAGGGATGCCTAACTATGGCTACACCTTC. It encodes CSVGTGMPNYGYTF.

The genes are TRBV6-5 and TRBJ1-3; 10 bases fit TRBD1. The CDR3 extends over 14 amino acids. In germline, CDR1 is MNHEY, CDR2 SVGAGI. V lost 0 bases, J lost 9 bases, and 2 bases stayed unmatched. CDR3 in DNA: TGTGCCAGCAGTTACTCGAGGACAGGGGGCACCATATATTTT. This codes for CASSYSRTGGTIYF.

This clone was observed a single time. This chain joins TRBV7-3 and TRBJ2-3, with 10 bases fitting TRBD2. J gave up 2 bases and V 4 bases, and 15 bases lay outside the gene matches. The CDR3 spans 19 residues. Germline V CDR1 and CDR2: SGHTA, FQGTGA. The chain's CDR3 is CASSSHPPASGGPTDTQYF. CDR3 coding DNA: TGTGCCAGCAGCTCCCATCCCCCCGCTAGCGGGGGACCCACAGATACGCAGTATTTT.

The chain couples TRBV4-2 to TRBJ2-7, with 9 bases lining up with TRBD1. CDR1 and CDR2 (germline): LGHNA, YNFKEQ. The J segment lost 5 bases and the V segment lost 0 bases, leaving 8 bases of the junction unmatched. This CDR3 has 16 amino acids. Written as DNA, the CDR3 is TGTGCCAGCAGCCAAGAATTGGGACAGGGACGCCACGAGCAGTACTTC. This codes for CASSQELGQGRHEQYF.

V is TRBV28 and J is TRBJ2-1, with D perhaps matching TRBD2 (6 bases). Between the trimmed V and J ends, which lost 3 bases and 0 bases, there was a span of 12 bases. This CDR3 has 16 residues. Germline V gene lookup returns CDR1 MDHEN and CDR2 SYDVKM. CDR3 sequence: CASSFTSYYSYNEQFF. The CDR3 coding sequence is TGTGCCAGCAGTTTTACTAGCTATTACTCCTACAATGAGCAGTTCTTC. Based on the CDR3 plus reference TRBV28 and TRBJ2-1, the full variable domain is DVKVTQSSRYLVKRTGEKVFLECVQDMDHENMFWYRQDPGLGLRLIYFSYDVKMKEKGDIPEGYSVSREKKERFSLILESASTNQTSMYLCASSFTSYYSYNEQFFGPGTRLTVL.

The CDR3 spells CASRTLTATYTEAFF. Here the CDR3 DNA reads TGTGCCAGTAGGACTTTGACAGCCACATACACTGAAGCTTTCTTT. The rearrangement uses TRBV19 and TRBJ1-1; D may be TRBD1 (5 bases). The V and J ends lost 6 bases and 3 bases respectively, with 17 bases between them. Germline V gene sequence: CDR1 LNHDA, CDR2 SQIVND (reference sequence). The length of the CDR3 is 15 residues.

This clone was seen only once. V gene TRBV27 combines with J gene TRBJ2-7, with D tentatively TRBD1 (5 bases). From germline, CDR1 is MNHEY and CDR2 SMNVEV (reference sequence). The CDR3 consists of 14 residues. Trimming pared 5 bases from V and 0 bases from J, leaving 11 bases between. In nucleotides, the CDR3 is TGTGCCAGCAGTGTCGGACACTCCTCCTACGAGCAGTACTTC. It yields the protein CASSVGHSSYEQYF.